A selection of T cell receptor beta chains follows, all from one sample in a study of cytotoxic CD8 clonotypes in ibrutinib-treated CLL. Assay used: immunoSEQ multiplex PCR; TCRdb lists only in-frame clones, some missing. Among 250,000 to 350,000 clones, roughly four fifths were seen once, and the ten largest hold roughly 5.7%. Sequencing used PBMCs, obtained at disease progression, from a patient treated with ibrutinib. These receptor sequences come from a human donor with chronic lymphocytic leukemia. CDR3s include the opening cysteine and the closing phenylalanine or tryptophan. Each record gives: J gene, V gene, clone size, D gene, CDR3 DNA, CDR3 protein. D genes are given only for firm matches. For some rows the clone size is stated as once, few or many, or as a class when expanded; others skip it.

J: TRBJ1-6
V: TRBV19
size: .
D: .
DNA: TGTGCCAGTAAACCCGGACAGAGCTCCTATAATTCACCCCTCCACTTT
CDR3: CASKPGQSSYNSPLHF

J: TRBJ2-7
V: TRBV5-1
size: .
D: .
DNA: TGCGCCAGCAGCTTTTTCGGGAGAACCAGTAAAACCTACGAGCAGTACTTC
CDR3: CASSFFGRTSKTYEQYF

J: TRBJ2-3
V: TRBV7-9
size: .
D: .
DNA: TGTGCCAGCAGCGCCACTGGCGGGGGCACAGATACGCAGTATTTT
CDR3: CASSATGGGTDTQYF

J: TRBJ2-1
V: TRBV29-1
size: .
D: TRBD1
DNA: TGCAGCGCCACGACAGGGGGCCCTTACAATGAGCAGTTCTTC
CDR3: CSATTGGPYNEQFF

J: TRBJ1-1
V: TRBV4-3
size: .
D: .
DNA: TGCGCCAGCAGCCAAGACGGGGGTACTGAAGCTTTCTTT
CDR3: CASSQDGGTEAFF

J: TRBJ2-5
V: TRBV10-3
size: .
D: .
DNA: TGTGCCATCAGTGGCTCAGGGGCGGCTTCTAGGGGGTACGAGACCCAGTACTTC
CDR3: CAISGSGAASRGYETQYF

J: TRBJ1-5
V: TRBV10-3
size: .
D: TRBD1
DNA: TGTGCCATCAGTGGGCCCCCGTCAGGGGGCTATCAGCCCCAGCATTTT
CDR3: CAISGPPSGGYQPQHF

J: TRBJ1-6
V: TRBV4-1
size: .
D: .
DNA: TGCGCCAGCAGCCAAGATTGGTCGCGTTCTGATGATTCACCCCTCCACTTT
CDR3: CASSQDWSRSDDSPLHF

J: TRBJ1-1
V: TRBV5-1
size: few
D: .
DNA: TGCGCCAGCAGCTCAGTGGAGGGGAACACTGAAGCTTTCTTT
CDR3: CASSSVEGNTEAFF

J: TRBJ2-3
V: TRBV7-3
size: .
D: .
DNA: TGTGCCAGCAGCGCCGACAGGAGACGCACAGATACGCAGTATTTT
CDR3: CASSADRRRTDTQYF

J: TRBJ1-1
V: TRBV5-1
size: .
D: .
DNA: TGCGCCAGCAGCTTCCGGGAACTTGGTAACACTGAAGCTTTCTTT
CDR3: CASSFRELGNTEAFF

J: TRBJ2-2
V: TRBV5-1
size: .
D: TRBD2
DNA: TGCGCCAGCAGCTTGGGATTGGGACTAGCGGGAGCCAGCACCGGGGAGCTGTTTTTT
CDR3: CASSLGLGLAGASTGELFF

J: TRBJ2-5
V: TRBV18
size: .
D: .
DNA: TGTGCCAGCTCACGACAGGCGGGGCTACCCCAAGAGACCCAGTACTTC
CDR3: CASSRQAGLPQETQYF

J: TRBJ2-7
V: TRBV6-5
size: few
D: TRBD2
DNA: TGTGCCAGCAGTTACCTACGGGGGGGAAGCTCCTACGAGCAGTACTTC
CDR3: CASSYLRGGSSYEQYF

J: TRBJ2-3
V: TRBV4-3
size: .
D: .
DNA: TGCGCCAGCAGCCAAGATGTAGAAGGTACGCAGTATTTT
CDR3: CASSQDVEGTQYF

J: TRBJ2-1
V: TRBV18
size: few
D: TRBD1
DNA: TGTGCCAGCTCACCGACAGGGGGCTTCTTGAATGAGCAGTTCTTC
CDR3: CASSPTGGFLNEQFF

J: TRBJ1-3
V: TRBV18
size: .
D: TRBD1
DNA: TGTGCCAGCTCACCCGAGACAGGGCCAGCTGGAAACACCATATATTTT
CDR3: CASSPETGPAGNTIYF

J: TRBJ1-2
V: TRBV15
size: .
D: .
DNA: TGTGCCACCAGCAGAGTGGGCGGCAACTACGAGGCCTACACCTTC
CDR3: CATSRVGGNYEAYTF

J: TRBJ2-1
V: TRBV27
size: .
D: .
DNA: TGTGCCAGCAGTTTAGGCAATGAGCAGTTCTTC
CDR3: CASSLGNEQFF

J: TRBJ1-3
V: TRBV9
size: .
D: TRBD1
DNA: TGTGCCAGCAGCGGGAGACCTGGACAGGGGGTCAAGGGAAACACCATATATTTT
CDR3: CASSGRPGQGVKGNTIYF

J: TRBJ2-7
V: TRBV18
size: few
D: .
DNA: TGTGCCAGCTCACGGTCAGGAGCCTACGAGCAGTACTTC
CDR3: CASSRSGAYEQYF

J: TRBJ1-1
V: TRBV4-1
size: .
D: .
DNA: TGCGCCAGCAGCCCTGGTGGACGTTTTACAGATGAAGCTTTCTTT
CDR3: CASSPGGRFTDEAFF

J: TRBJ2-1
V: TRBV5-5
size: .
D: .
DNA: TGTGCCAGCAGCTTGGAGTGGGAGTGGTACAATGAGCAGTTCTTC
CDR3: CASSLEWEWYNEQFF

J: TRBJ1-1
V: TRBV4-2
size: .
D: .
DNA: TGTGCCAGCAGCCCGCGCACTAGTCCAGGGCAGGTTTGGGACGGCCGTATCACTGAAGCTTTCTTT
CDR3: CASSPRTSPGQVWDGRITEAFF

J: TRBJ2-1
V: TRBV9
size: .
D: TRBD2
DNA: TGTGCCAGCAGCGTAGCCGGCGGACTAGCGGGAGACAATGAGCAGTTCTTC
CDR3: CASSVAGGLAGDNEQFF

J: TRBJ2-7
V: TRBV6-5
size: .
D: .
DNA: TGTGCCAGCAGTTACGGGGCAGGACTCTACGAGCAGTACTTC
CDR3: CASSYGAGLYEQYF

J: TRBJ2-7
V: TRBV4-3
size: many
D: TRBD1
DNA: TGCGCCAGCAGCCTAGGACAGGGAGAATACTACGAGCAGTACTTC
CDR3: CASSLGQGEYYEQYF

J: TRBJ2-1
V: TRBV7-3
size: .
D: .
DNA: TGTGCCAGCAGCTTCCGGGCCTACAATGAGCAGTTCTTC
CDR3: CASSFRAYNEQFF